These 27 T cell receptor beta chains were all obtained from the same sample, sequenced in a study of cytotoxic CD8 clonotypes in ibrutinib-treated CLL. TCRdb's copy holds only in-frame clones and misses some; the assay was immunoSEQ multiplex PCR. The sample lists approximately 45,000 clones; 60% to 70% were seen once. Sequencing was performed on PBMCs, taken after 24 months of ibrutinib treatment. All receptors come from a human donor with chronic lymphocytic leukemia.

This clone was seen a handful of times. This chain connects TRBV7-8 to TRBJ2-1; D call uncertain. This CDR3 comprises 15 residues. Trimming removed 2 bases from V and 4 bases from J, with 12 bases in between. Germline V gene data show CDR1 as SGHVS and CDR2 as FQNEAQ. As DNA, the CDR3 is TGTGCCAGCAGCTTAAATTGGCAGGCTTACAATGAGCAGTTCTTC. It specifies CASSLNWQAYNEQFF.

The chain joins TRBV30 to TRBJ2-7, with TRBD1 matching 8 bases. There are 12 residues in the CDR3. Germline CDR1 GTSNPN, CDR2 SVGIG (reference sequence). V dropped 5 bases and J dropped 3; count of bases not matched to a gene: 3. The CDR3 region is CAWGDRNYEQYF. CDR3 DNA sequence: TGTGCCTGGGGGGACAGGAACTACGAGCAGTACTTC.

V usage is TRBV14 and J usage is TRBJ2-3; 8 nucleotides align to TRBD2. Germline CDR1 reads SGHDN; CDR2 reads FVKESK. CDR3 length: 18 residues. V was clipped by 2 bases and J by 0 bases; unmatched bases: 10. CDR3 nucleotides: TGTGCCAGCAGCCAACGGCGGGGGGCCCTTTCTAGCACAGATACGCAGTATTTT. The encoded protein is CASSQRRGALSSTDTQYF.

The V and J genes are TRBV19 and TRBJ2-4; the D is unclear. The V end lost 5 bases, the J end lost 1 base, and 15 bases lay between the germline ends. Looked up from germline, CDR1 is LNHDA and CDR2 is SQIVND (reference sequence). The CDR3 length is 16 residues. The CDR3 nucleotides are TGTGCCAGTAGTCCTCCCCCCCAAAGGGCCAAAAACATTCAGTACTTC. Protein: CASSPPPQRAKNIQYF.

This chain uses TRBV5-1 with TRBJ2-7, with D perhaps TRBD1 or TRBD2 (6 bases each). The germline gives CDR1 SGHRS, CDR2 YFSETQ. This CDR3 comprises 16 residues. Trimming took off 0 bases at V and 2 bases at J, with 15 bases between the two ends. The chain's CDR3 is CASSLAGGRVAYEQYF. In nucleotides, the CDR3 is TGCGCCAGCAGCTTGGCCGGGGGCAGGGTGGCCTACGAGCAGTACTTC.

This clone appeared many times. The rearrangement uses TRBV11-2 and TRBJ2-2, with no clear D. Germline lookup yields CDR1 SGHAT and CDR2 FQNNGV. V lost 4 bases, J lost 3 bases, and 12 bases lay in between. This CDR3 comprises 15 residues. This CDR3 reads CASSSMGPHTGELFF. The DNA of the CDR3 is TGTGCCAGCAGCTCCATGGGCCCTCACACCGGGGAGCTGTTTTTT. The variable domain in full, with the rest retrieved from reference TRBV11-2 and TRBJ2-2, is EAGVAQSPRYKIIEKRQSVAFWCNPISGHATLYWYQQILGQGPKLLIQFQNNGVVDDSQLPKDRFSAERLKGVDSTLKIQPAKLEDSAVYLCASSSMGPHTGELFFGEGSRLTVL.

V is TRBV5-1 and J is TRBJ2-5; TRBD2 is a possible D gene (5 bases). Germline assignment: CDR1 SGHRS and CDR2 YFSETQ. The V end was cut by 5 bases, the J end by 4 bases, with 15 bases between. The CDR3 loop spans 14 amino acids. For the CDR3, the DNA is TGCGCCAGCAGTGCCGGGAAGGGCATAGAGACCCAGTACTTC. Translation: CASSAGKGIETQYF.

This chain joins TRBV5-1 and TRBJ2-1; weak D call: TRBD1 (6 bases). V lost 3 bases, J lost 5 bases, and 12 bases lay in between. This CDR3 is 14 amino acids long. CDR1 is SGHRS, CDR2 YFSETQ, per germline. CDR3 sequence (DNA): TGCGCCAGCAGCTCGACAGGAGCCCACAATGAGCAGTTCTTC. Translation: CASSSTGAHNEQFF.

The chain recombines TRBV19 with TRBJ2-7; D tentatively reads TRBD1 or TRBD2 (7 bases each). The germline V gene has CDR1 LNHDA and CDR2 SQIVND (reference sequence). The V end lost 6 bases, the J end lost 1 base, and 13 bases lay between the germline ends. The CDR3 is made up of 14 amino acids. The CDR3 DNA reads as TGTGCCAGTAGGCCAGGGGGGGTTTCCTACGAGCAGTACTTC. Encoded protein: CASRPGGVSYEQYF.

This rearrangement joins TRBV10-2 to TRBJ1-1; weak D call: TRBD1 (6 bases). This CDR3 contains 12 residues. Germline CDR1 and CDR2: WSHSY and SAAADI. Deletions cut 6 bases from V and 11 bases from J, with 16 bases between. The CDR3 reads CASSEGGAGAFF. DNA for the CDR3: TGCGCCAGCAGCGAGGGGGGGGCAGGGGCTTTCTTT.

The chain employs TRBV2 and TRBJ2-7; 10 positions agree with TRBD2. The V segment lost 3 bases and the J segment 2 bases; nucleotides outside the gene matches: 7. Germline loops: CDR1 SNHLY, CDR2 FYNNEI. This CDR3 spans 16 amino acids. CDR3: CASSDKSLAGAYEQYF. DNA for the CDR3: TGTGCCAGCAGTGACAAAAGTCTAGCGGGAGCCTACGAGCAGTACTTC.

This chain connects TRBV5-4 to TRBJ2-7, with 9 bases aligning to TRBD2. The CDR3 runs 15 residues. Germline lookup yields CDR1 SGHNT and CDR2 YYREEE (reference sequence). Losses at the gene ends were 0 bases for V and 2 bases for J; bases not matched to a gene: 3. In DNA form, the CDR3 reads TGTGCCAGCAGCTTGGGAGCGGGGGGCGCCTACGAGCAGTACTTC. Its protein product is CASSLGAGGAYEQYF.

In this sample, this clone turned up a few times. Written as DNA, the CDR3 is TGTGCCAGCAGTGAAAGAGCCACTAGCGAGAGATCCTACGAGCAGTACTTC. The encoded protein is CASSERATSERSYEQYF. The rearrangement uses TRBV2 and TRBJ2-7; TRBD2 matches at 7 bases. The CDR3 loop spans 17 amino acids. The V gene's germline CDR1 is SNHLY and CDR2 FYNNEI. J was trimmed by 1 base and V by 2 bases; bases with no gene match: 11.

This clone was found many times. The chain recombines TRBV5-4 with TRBJ2-6; D is possibly TRBD1 (5 bases). The CDR3 has 16 residues. V lost 2 bases and J lost 0, with 9 bases in between. The germline V gene has CDR1 SGHNT and CDR2 YYREEE (reference sequence). In DNA, the CDR3 is TGTGCCAGCAGCTTACAGGTCGGCTCTGGGGCCAACGTCCTGACTTTC. Its protein is CASSLQVGSGANVLTF.

J is TRBJ2-3 and V is TRBV5-1; tentatively, D is TRBD2 (5 bases). V dropped 0 bases and J dropped 1 base, with 9 bases sitting between them. Per the germline V gene, CDR1 is SGHRS and CDR2 is YFSETQ. The CDR3 runs to 15 residues. The CDR3 reads CASSLGTPRTDTQYF. CDR3 DNA sequence: TGCGCCAGCAGCTTGGGGACTCCCCGCACAGATACGCAGTATTTT.

This clone was seen more than once but under ten times. V usage is TRBV27 and J usage is TRBJ2-2; 9 nucleotides agree with TRBD2. Germline CDR1 is MNHEY and CDR2 is SMNVEV (reference sequence). After removal of 7 bases from V and 7 bases from J, the junction contained 13 bases not matched to a gene. The CDR3 runs 16 residues. CDR3 bases: TGTGCCAGCACGAGGGCGGGGGGGGCCCGGTACGGGGAGCTGTTTTTT. It specifies CASTRAGGARYGELFF.

This clone was seen a handful of times. The chain carries TRBV7-8 and TRBJ1-5, with no clear D. Looked up from germline, CDR1 is SGHVS and CDR2 is FQNEAQ. There are 17 residues in the CDR3. Trimming removed 5 bases from V and 6 bases from J, with 23 bases in between. The CDR3 here is CASSPTPLLLQVQPQHF. The CDR3 nucleotides are TGTGCCAGCAGCCCAACTCCTTTGTTGCTTCAAGTTCAGCCCCAGCATTTT. Supplemented by reference TRBV7-8 and TRBJ1-5, the full variable domain reads GAGVSQSPRYKVAKRGQDVALRCDPISGHVSLFWYQQALGQGPEFLTYFQNEAQLDKSGLPSDRFFAERPEGSVSTLKIQRTQQEDSAVYLCASSPTPLLLQVQPQHFGDGTRLSIL.

This chain joins TRBV5-6 and TRBJ2-2; the D is unclear. This CDR3 comprises 15 residues. Germline V CDR1 and CDR2: SGHDT, YYEEEE. V lost 1 base and J lost 0, with 7 bases in between. In DNA, the CDR3 is TGTGCCAGCAGCTTGAGACATTCGAACACCGGGGAGCTGTTTTTT. It specifies CASSLRHSNTGELFF.

This sequence joins TRBV6-6 and TRBJ1-5, with D possibly matching TRBD1 (5 bases). The CDR3 spans 14 residues. Trimming took off 6 bases at V and 7 bases at J, with 16 bases between the two ends. Looked up from germline, CDR1 is MNHNY and CDR2 is SVGAGI (reference sequence). The CDR3 nucleotides are TGTGCCAGCAGATACACCGTGGGGGACCAGCCCCAGCATTTT. As protein: CASRYTVGDQPQHF.

The CDR3: CAEKGSRQSVEAFF. The CDR3 DNA reads as TGTGCCGAAAAGGGCTCTAGACAGTCCGTGGAAGCTTTCTTT. This rearrangement joins TRBV2 to TRBJ1-1; the D gene is possibly TRBD1 (5 bases). The germline CDR1 and CDR2 sequences are SNHLY and FYNNEI. The CDR3 totals 14 residues. The V end lost 11 bases, the J end lost 8 bases, and 24 bases lay between the germline ends.

This clone was observed at least ten times. The chain joins TRBV4-2 to TRBJ1-2; TRBD1 aligns across 8 bases. The CDR3 spans 18 residues. V gave up 0 bases and J gave up 0 bases; unmatched junction bases: 9. Germline V gene data show CDR1 as LGHNA and CDR2 as YNFKEQ. CDR3 nucleotides: TGTGCCAGCAGCCAAGATCTTACAGGGGGGGCGGCTAACTATGGCTACACCTTC. Encoded protein: CASSQDLTGGAANYGYTF.

This clone appeared a few times. The rearrangement joins TRBV2 to TRBJ1-1; D gene unclear. Germline values: CDR1 SNHLY, CDR2 FYNNEI. V was clipped by 7 bases and J by 8 bases, with 17 bases between them. The CDR3 sequence is 13 residues long. The CDR3: CASISGGVLEAFF. As DNA, the CDR3 is TGTGCCAGCATATCGGGCGGGGTACTCGAAGCTTTCTTT.

This chain uses TRBV29-1 with TRBJ2-7, with a tentative D call TRBD2 (6 bases). V was pared by 4 bases and J by 2 bases, with 9 bases between. The germline V gene has CDR1 SQVTM and CDR2 ANQGSEA. The CDR3 is 12 amino acids. The CDR3 region has the DNA TGCAGCGTTGGGGCGGGGACCTACGAGCAGTACTTC. This codes for CSVGAGTYEQYF.

For this clone: This sample also contains other DNA sequences that code for the same CDR3. CDR3 residues: CASRDHSNEQFF. In DNA form, the CDR3 reads TGTGCCAGCAGGGACCACAGCAATGAGCAGTTCTTC. This chain connects TRBV2 to TRBJ2-1; D is unclear. Trimming pared 6 bases from V and 6 bases from J, leaving 9 bases between. Germline V gene sequence: CDR1 SNHLY, CDR2 FYNNEI. The CDR3 has 12 amino acids.

The chain is built from TRBV10-3 and TRBJ2-3; perhaps TRBD1 as D (6 bases). In germline, CDR1 is ENHRY, CDR2 SYGVKD. This CDR3 comprises 16 residues. V was trimmed by 0 bases and J by 0 bases, leaving 10 bases between them. In DNA form, the CDR3 reads TGTGCCATCAGTGAGTCAGGGGGAGCTAGCACAGATACGCAGTATTTT. Translation gives CAISESGGASTDTQYF.

Judged by abundance, this clone is medium-sized. This chain uses TRBV7-9 with TRBJ1-1; 7 nucleotides align to TRBD1. Germline V gene data show CDR1 as SEHNR and CDR2 as FQNEAQ (reference sequence). The CDR3 loop spans 14 amino acids. Trimming took 0 bases from V and 7 from J; bases not matched to a gene: 5. The CDR3, as DNA: TGTGCCAGCAGCTTAGCGACAGGGTATGGTGAAGCTTTCTTT. It specifies CASSLATGYGEAFF.

This sequence joins TRBV28 and TRBJ2-3; 10 positions match TRBD2. The J segment lost 2 bases and the V segment lost 2 bases, leaving 19 bases of the junction unmatched. Germline values: CDR1 MDHEN, CDR2 SYDVKM. There are 21 residues in the CDR3. CDR3: CASSLPGQGGLAGDHTDTQYF. The CDR3 nucleotides read TGTGCCAGCAGTTTACCCGGACAGGGCGGTCTAGCGGGAGATCACACAGATACGCAGTATTTT.